This TCR beta chain was found in a study of cytomegalovirus exposure and HLA in healthy donors. Primers included in the PCR were 60 Vbeta and 13 Jbeta primers. Sequenced by immunoSEQ multiplex PCR; TCRdb stores in-frame clones only, minus some. The sample carries over 200,000 clones, approximately 81% recorded once. CDR1 and CDR2 from the germline V gene are MGHRA and YSYEKL. The junction had 2 bases not matched to a gene; V was cut back by 1 base and J by 8 bases. The CDR3 loop spans 15 amino acids. The V gene is TRBV4-1, the J gene TRBJ2-1, with 13 bases lining up with TRBD2. The source is a human donor in good health. Sequenced material: PBMCs. The chain's CDR3 is CASSQVGLAGDEQFF. CDR3 DNA sequence: TGCGCCAGCAGCCAAGTTGGACTAGCGGGAGATGAGCAGTTCTTC.